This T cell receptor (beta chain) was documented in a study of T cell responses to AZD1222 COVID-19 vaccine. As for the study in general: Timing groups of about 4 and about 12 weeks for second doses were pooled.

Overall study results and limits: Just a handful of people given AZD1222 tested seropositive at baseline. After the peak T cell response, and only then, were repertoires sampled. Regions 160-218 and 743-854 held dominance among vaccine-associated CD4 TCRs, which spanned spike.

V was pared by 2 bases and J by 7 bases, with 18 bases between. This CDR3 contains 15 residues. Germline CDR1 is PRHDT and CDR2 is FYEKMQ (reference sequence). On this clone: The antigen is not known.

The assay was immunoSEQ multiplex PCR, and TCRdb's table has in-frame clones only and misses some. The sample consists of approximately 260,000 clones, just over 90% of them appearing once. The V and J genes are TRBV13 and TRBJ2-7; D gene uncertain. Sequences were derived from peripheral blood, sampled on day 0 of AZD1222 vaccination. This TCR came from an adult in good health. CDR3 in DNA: TGTGCCAGCAGCTTAAAAGGCGGCGGATCTGCGGAGCAGTACTTC. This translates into CASSLKGGGSAEQYF.